This entry concerns a single T cell receptor beta chain. Its antigen is not known. The entry originates in a study of CD4 T cell repertoires in COVID-19. Study information: After 10 days of IL-2 expansion, CFSE-low cells were relabeled and restimulated with other coronavirus spikes.

The CDR3 covers 18 residues. The memory T cells were sequenced right after ex vivo isolation, without culture. Study-wide results and caveats: Two or all three memory subsets shared several highly expanded SARS-CoV-2-reactive clonotypes. In SARS-CoV and/or HKU1 spike cultures, between 7 and 25% of SARS-CoV-2 clonotypes reappeared.

The method was immunoSEQ multiplex PCR; TCRdb's version includes in-frame clones alone and lacks a portion of them. The data contain about 75,000 clones, 80% to 90% of them singletons. The TCR was taken from a human donor who had COVID-19. The chain is built from TRBV21-1 and TRBJ1-2. TRBV21-1 is designated a pseudogene. This specimen consisted of CD4+ T cells from peripheral blood, obtained after recovery from COVID-19. In DNA, the CDR3 is TGTGCCAGCAGCAAAGGGTGGGGTCCGGGTGGAGAGAACTATGGCTACACCTTC. Translating it yields CASSKGWGPGGENYGYTF.